This is a list of T cell receptor beta chains from one sample in a study of shared clonotypes between healthy human individuals. Profiled with immunoSEQ multiplex PCR; TCRdb holds only in-frame clones, not every one. The sample carries about 490,000 clones, 76% recorded once. The specimen sequenced was PBMCs. These receptors were taken from a woman in her 40s in good health. Some clones in this sample may be carry-over from other donors' samples. Each CDR3 is given with its conserved first and last residue. Each record gives: V gene, D gene, clone size, J gene, CDR3 DNA, CDR3 protein. D genes are given only for firm matches. Only some rows state a clone size, as once, few, many or a class for expanded clones.

v_call: TRBV5-1
d_call: -
clone_size: -
j_call: TRBJ2-1
cdr3_nt: TGCGCCAGCAGCGACGCGATACAGGGCAATGAGCAGTTCTTC
cdr3_aa: CASSDAIQGNEQFF

v_call: TRBV30
d_call: -
clone_size: few
j_call: TRBJ1-1
cdr3_nt: TGTGCCTGGAGTGTACCTACTGGCATGAACACTGAAGCTTTCTTT
cdr3_aa: CAWSVPTGMNTEAFF

v_call: TRBV4-1
d_call: TRBD2
clone_size: -
j_call: TRBJ2-7
cdr3_nt: TGCGCCAGCAGCCAAGATCACCGACTAGCGGGGGGTGAGCAGTACTTC
cdr3_aa: CASSQDHRLAGGEQYF

v_call: TRBV27
d_call: -
clone_size: -
j_call: TRBJ2-7
cdr3_nt: TGTGCCAGCAGTTTATCCGCTAGCGCCTCCTACGAGCAGTACTTC
cdr3_aa: CASSLSASASYEQYF

v_call: TRBV27
d_call: -
clone_size: -
j_call: TRBJ2-1
cdr3_nt: TGTGCCAGCAGTTCCACTTGGAGCTCACTCCATGAGCAGTTCTTC
cdr3_aa: CASSSTWSSLHEQFF

v_call: TRBV10-3
d_call: -
clone_size: once
j_call: TRBJ2-3
cdr3_nt: TGTGCCATCACAACGGAGCCAGATACGCAGTATTTT
cdr3_aa: CAITTEPDTQYF

v_call: TRBV4-3
d_call: TRBD1
clone_size: -
j_call: TRBJ2-3
cdr3_nt: TGCGCCAGCAGCCAGAGCTCGAGCCGACAGGGCCGCACAGATACGCAGTATTTT
cdr3_aa: CASSQSSSRQGRTDTQYF

v_call: TRBV7-2
d_call: TRBD2
clone_size: -
j_call: TRBJ2-7
cdr3_nt: TGTGCCAGCAGCTACTGGACTAGCTCCTACGAGCAGTACTTC
cdr3_aa: CASSYWTSSYEQYF

v_call: TRBV5-4
d_call: -
clone_size: -
j_call: TRBJ2-3
cdr3_nt: TGTGCCAGCAGTTTGGACTTCACAGATACGCAGTATTTT
cdr3_aa: CASSLDFTDTQYF

v_call: TRBV6-4
d_call: TRBD2
clone_size: -
j_call: TRBJ2-3
cdr3_nt: TGTGCCAGCAGCCAAGGGGCGGGAGGAGATACGCAGTATTTT
cdr3_aa: CASSQGAGGDTQYF

v_call: TRBV30
d_call: TRBD2
clone_size: -
j_call: TRBJ2-6
cdr3_nt: TGTGCCTGGATATGGAGCGGGAGGGCCGCTGGGGCCAACGTCCTGACTTTC
cdr3_aa: CAWIWSGRAAGANVLTF

v_call: TRBV30
d_call: TRBD1
clone_size: -
j_call: TRBJ2-7
cdr3_nt: TGTGCCTGGAGTGTGGACAGGGTGGGGTACGAGCAGTACTTC
cdr3_aa: CAWSVDRVGYEQYF

v_call: TRBV7-3
d_call: -
clone_size: -
j_call: TRBJ1-2
cdr3_nt: TGTGCCAGCAGCACGACTTCCCCGTGGATAGGCGGCTACACCTTC
cdr3_aa: CASSTTSPWIGGYTF

v_call: TRBV9
d_call: -
clone_size: -
j_call: TRBJ1-2
cdr3_nt: TGTGCCAGCAGCTTATCTTCTAACTATGGCTACACCTTC
cdr3_aa: CASSLSSNYGYTF

v_call: TRBV6-4
d_call: TRBD2
clone_size: -
j_call: TRBJ2-1
cdr3_nt: TGTGCCAGCAGTGACTCGTATAAACTAGCGGGAGAGTTTAATGAGCAGTTCTTC
cdr3_aa: CASSDSYKLAGEFNEQFF

v_call: TRBV5-4
d_call: -
clone_size: -
j_call: TRBJ1-1
cdr3_nt: TGTGCCAGCAGCTTGCTAGCAAACACTGAAGCTTTCTTT
cdr3_aa: CASSLLANTEAFF

v_call: TRBV7-2
d_call: -
clone_size: -
j_call: TRBJ1-4
cdr3_nt: TGTGCCAGCAGCCCAGACGCAACTAATGAAAAACTGTTTTTT
cdr3_aa: CASSPDATNEKLFF